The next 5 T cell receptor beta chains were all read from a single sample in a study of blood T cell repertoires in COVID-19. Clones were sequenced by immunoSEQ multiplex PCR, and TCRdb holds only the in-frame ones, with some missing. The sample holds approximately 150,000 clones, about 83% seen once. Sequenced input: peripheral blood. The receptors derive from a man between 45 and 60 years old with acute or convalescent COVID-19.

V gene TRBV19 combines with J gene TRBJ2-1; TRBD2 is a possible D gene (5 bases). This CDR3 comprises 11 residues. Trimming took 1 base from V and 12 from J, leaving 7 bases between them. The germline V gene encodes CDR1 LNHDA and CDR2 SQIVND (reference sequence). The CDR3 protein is CASSIGRGQFF. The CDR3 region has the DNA TGTGCCAGTAGTATAGGACGGGGGCAGTTCTTC.

CDR3 DNA: TGTGCCAGCACTTCAGAACTAGCGGGGGGCACAGATACGCAGTATTTT. It codes for CASTSELAGGTDTQYF. V gene TRBV6-6 combines with J gene TRBJ2-3, with 11 bases fitting TRBD2. CDR3 length: 16 amino acids. Losses at the gene ends were 7 bases for V and 1 base for J; bases not matched to a gene: 7. Germline loops: CDR1 MNHNY, CDR2 SVGAGI (reference sequence).

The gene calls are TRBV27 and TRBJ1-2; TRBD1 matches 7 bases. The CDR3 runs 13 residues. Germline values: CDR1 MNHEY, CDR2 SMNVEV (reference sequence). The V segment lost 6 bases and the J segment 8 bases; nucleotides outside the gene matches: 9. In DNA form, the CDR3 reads TGTGCCAGCAGCCGAGACAGGGCCCAGGGCTACACCTTC. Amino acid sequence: CASSRDRAQGYTF.

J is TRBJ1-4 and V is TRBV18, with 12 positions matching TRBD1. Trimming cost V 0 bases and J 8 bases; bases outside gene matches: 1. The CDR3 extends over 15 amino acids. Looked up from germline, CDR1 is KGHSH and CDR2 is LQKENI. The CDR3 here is CASSPPGTGGEKLFF. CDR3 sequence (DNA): TGTGCCAGCTCACCACCCGGGACAGGGGGCGAAAAACTGTTTTTT.

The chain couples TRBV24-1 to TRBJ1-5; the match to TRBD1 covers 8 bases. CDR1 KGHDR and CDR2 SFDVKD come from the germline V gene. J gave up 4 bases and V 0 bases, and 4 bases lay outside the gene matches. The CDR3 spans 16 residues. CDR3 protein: CATSDLSGGGNQPQHF. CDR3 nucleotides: TGTGCCACCAGTGATTTGTCAGGGGGCGGTAATCAGCCCCAGCATTTT.